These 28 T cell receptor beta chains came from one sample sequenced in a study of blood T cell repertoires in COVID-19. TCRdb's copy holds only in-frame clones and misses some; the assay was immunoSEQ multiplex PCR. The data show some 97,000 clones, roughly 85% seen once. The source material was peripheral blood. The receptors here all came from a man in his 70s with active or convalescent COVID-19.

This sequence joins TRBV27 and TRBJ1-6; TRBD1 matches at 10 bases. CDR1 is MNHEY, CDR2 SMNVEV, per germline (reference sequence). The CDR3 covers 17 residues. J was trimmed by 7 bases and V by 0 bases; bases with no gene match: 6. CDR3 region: CASSLSRQGAGNSPLHF. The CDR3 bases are TGTGCCAGCAGTTTATCCCGACAGGGGGCGGGAAATTCACCCCTCCACTTT.

This CDR3 is CASSLRDRANYGYTF. CDR3 bases: TGTGCCAGCAGCCTCCGAGACAGGGCGAACTATGGCTACACCTTC. The chain is built from TRBV7-8 and TRBJ1-2; 7 positions agree with TRBD1. The CDR3 contains 15 residues. The V gene end was trimmed by 5 bases and the J gene end by 2 bases; junction bases not matched to a gene: 8. Germline assignment: CDR1 SGHVS and CDR2 FQNEAQ.

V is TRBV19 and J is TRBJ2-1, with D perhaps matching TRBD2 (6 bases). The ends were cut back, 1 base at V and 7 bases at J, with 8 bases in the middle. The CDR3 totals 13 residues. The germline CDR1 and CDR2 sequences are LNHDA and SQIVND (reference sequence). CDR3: CASSIVAGNEQFF. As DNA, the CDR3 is TGTGCCAGTAGTATAGTGGCGGGGAATGAGCAGTTCTTC.

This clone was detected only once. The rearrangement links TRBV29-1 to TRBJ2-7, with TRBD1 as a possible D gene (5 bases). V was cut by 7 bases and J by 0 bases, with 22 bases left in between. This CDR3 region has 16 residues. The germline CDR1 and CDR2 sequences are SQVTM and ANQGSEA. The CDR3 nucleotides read TGCAGCGCCCGCCGAATTCTGGGTGACAGCTCCTACGAGCAGTACTTC. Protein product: CSARRILGDSSYEQYF.

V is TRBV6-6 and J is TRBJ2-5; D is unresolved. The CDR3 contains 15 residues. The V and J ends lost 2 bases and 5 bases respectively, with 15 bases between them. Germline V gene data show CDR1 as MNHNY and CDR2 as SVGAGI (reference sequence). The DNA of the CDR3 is TGTGCCAGCAGTTACATGGCGGTTTCTGCGGAGACCCAGTACTTC. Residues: CASSYMAVSAETQYF.

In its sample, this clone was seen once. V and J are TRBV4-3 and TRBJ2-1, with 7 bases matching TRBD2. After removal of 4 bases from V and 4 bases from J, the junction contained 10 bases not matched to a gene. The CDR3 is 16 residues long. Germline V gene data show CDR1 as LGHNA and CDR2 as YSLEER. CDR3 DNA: TGCGCCAGCAGCCGTACTACTAGCGCCCGTTACAATGAGCAGTTCTTC. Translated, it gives CASSRTTSARYNEQFF.

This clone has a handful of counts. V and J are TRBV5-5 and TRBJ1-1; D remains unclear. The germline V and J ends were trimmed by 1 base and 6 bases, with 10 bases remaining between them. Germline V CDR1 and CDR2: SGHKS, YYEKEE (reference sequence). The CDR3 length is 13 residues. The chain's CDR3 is CASSLLRGAEAFF. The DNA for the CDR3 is TGTGCCAGCAGCTTGCTCCGCGGGGCTGAAGCTTTCTTT. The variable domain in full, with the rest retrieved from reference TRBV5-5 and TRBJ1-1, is DAGVTQSPTHLIKTRGQQVTLRCSPISGHKSVSWYQQVLGQGPQFIFQYYEKEERGRGNFPDRFSARQFPNYSSELNVNALLLGDSALYLCASSLLRGAEAFFGQGTRLTVV.

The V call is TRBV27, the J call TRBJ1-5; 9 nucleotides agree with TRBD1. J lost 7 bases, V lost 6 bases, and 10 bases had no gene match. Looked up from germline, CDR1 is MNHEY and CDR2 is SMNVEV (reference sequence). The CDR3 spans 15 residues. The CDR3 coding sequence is TGTGCCAGCAGGCGGGGACAGGGAATGGTCCAGCCCCAGCATTTT. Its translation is CASRRGQGMVQPQHF.

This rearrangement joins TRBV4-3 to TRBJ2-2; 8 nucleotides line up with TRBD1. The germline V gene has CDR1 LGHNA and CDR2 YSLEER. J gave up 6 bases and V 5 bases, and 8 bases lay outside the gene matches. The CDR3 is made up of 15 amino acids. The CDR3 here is CASSLRTGSPGELFF. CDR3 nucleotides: TGCGCCAGCAGCTTACGGACAGGGAGCCCCGGGGAGCTGTTTTTT.

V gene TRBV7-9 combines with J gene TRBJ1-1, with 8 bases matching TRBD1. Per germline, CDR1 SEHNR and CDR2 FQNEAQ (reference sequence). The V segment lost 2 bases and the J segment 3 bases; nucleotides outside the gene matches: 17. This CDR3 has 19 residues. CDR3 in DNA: TGTGCCAGCAGCTTACCTCTGGACAGGGAGAAAGGGGCGGACACTGAAGCTTTCTTT. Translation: CASSLPLDREKGADTEAFF.

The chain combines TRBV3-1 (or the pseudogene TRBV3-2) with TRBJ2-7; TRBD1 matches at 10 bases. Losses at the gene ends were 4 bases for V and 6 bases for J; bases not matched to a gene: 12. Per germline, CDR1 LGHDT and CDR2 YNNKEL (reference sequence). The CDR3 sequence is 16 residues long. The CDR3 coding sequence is TGTGCCAGCAGCCCCGCTACACCGGGACAGGGGACCGAGCAGTACTTC. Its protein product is CASSPATPGQGTEQYF.

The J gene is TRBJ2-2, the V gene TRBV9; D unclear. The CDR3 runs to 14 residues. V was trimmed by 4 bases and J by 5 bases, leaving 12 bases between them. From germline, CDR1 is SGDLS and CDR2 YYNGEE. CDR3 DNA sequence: TGTGCCAGCAGCTCCCCTCACCAGACCGGGGAGCTGTTTTTT. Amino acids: CASSSPHQTGELFF.

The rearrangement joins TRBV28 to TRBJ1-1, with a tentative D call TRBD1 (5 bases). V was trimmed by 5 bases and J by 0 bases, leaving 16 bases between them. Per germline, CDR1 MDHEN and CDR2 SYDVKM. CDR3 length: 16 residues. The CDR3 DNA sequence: TGTGCCAGCAGTCGGGACCGCGGAGGGGTGAACACTGAAGCTTTCTTT. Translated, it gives CASSRDRGGVNTEAFF.

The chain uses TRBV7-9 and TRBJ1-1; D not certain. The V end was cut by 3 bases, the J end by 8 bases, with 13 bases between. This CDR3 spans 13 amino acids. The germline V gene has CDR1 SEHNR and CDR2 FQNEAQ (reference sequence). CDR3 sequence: CASSFRLAREAFF. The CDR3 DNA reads TGTGCCAGCAGCTTTAGGTTAGCGAGAGAAGCTTTCTTT.

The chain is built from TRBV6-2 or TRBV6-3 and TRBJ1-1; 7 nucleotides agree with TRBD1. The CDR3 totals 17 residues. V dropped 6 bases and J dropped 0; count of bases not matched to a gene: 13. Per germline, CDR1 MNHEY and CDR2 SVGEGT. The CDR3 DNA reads TGTGCCAGCAGCTGGTTAGACAGGGCAGGCATGAACACTGAAGCTTTCTTT. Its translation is CASSWLDRAGMNTEAFF.

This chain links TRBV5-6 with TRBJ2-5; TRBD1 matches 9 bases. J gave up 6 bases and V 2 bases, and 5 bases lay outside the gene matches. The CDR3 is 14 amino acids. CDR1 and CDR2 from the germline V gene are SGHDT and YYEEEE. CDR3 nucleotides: TGTGCCAGCAGCTTCGGGACAGGGTTTAAGACCCAGTACTTC. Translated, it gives CASSFGTGFKTQYF.

CDR3 sequence: CASTRGGRLNDEQFF. The CDR3 bases are TGTGCCAGTACCCGCGGGGGGCGACTCAACGATGAGCAGTTCTTC. This chain uses TRBV19 with TRBJ2-1; TRBD2 agrees at 8 bases. Germline CDR1 LNHDA, CDR2 SQIVND (reference sequence). J gave up 8 bases and V 7 bases, and 13 bases lay outside the gene matches. This CDR3 region has 15 residues.

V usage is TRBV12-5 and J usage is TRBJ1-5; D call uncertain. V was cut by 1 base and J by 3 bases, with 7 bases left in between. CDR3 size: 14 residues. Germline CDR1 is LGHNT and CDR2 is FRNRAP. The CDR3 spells CASGLDGDNQPQHF. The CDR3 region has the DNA TGTGCTAGTGGTTTGGACGGGGACAATCAGCCCCAGCATTTT.

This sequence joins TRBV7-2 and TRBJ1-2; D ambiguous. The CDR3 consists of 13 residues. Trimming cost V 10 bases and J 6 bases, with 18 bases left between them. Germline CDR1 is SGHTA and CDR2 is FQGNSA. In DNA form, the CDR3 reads TGTGCCACTTCTCGGGGTAGTAGGGATGGCTACACCTTC. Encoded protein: CATSRGSRDGYTF.

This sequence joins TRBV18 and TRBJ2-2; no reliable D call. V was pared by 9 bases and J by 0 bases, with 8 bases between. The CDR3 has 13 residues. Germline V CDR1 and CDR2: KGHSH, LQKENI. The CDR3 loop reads CASPPTNTGELFF. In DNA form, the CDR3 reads TGTGCCAGTCCTCCTACGAACACCGGGGAGCTGTTTTTT.

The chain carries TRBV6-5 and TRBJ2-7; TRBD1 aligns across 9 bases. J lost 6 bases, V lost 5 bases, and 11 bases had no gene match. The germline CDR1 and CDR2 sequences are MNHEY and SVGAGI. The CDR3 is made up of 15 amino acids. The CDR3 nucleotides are TGTGCCAGCAGTAGTGCCGGGACAGGGAATGTCGAGCAGTACTTC. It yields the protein CASSSAGTGNVEQYF.

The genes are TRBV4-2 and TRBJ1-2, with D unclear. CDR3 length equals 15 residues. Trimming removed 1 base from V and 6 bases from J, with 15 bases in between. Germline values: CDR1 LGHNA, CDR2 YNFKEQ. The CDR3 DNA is TGTGCCAGCAGCCAAGGACCTCAGGCGTGGGATGGCTACACCTTC. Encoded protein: CASSQGPQAWDGYTF.

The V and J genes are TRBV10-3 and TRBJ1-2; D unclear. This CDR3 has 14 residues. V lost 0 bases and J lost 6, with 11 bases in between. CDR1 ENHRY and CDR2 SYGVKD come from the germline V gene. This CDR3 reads CAISESRGSHGYTF. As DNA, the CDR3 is TGTGCCATCAGTGAGTCGCGGGGATCCCATGGCTACACCTTC.

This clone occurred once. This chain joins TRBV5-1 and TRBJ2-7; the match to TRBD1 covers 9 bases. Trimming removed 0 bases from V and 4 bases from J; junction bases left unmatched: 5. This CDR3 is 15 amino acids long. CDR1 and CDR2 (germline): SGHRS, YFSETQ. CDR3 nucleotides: TGCGCCAGCAGCTTGGTCACAGGGGGCGAATACGAGCAGTACTTC. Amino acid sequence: CASSLVTGGEYEQYF. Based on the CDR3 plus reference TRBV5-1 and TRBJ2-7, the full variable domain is KAGVTQTPRYLIKTRGQQVTLSCSPISGHRSVSWYQQTPGQGLQFLFEYFSETQRNKGNFPGRFSGRQFSNSRSEMNVSTLELGDSALYLCASSLVTGGEYEQYFGPGTRLTVT.

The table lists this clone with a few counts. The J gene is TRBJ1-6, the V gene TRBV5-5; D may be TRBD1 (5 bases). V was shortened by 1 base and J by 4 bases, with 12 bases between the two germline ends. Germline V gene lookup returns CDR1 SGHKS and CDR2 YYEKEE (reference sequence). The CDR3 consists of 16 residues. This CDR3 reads CASSLLETAYNSPLHF. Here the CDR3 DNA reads TGTGCCAGCAGCTTGTTGGAGACAGCTTATAATTCACCCCTCCACTTT.

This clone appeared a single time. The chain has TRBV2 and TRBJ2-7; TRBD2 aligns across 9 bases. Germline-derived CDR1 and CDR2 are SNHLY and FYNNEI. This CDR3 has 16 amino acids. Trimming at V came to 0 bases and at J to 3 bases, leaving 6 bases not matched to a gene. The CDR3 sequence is CASSEAWRGGLYEQYF. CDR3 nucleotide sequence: TGTGCCAGCAGTGAAGCGTGGCGGGGGGGACTCTACGAGCAGTACTTC.

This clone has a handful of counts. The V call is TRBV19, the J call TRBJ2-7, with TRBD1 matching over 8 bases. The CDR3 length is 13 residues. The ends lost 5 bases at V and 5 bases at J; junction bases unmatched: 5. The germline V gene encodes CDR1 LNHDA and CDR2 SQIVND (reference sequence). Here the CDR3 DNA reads TGTGCCAGTAGTTTCGGGACAGGTAACGAGCAGTACTTC. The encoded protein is CASSFGTGNEQYF.

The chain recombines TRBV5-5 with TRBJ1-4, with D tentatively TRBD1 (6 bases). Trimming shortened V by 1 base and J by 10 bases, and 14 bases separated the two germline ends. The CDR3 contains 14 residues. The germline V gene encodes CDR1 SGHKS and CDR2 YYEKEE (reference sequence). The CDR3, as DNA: TGTGCCAGCAGCTTGATGGCAGGGGCGGGAAAACTGTTTTTT. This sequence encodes CASSLMAGAGKLFF.